The present T cell receptor (beta chain) was sequenced within a study of HIV-infected patients and healthy controls. Alpha and beta constant-region primers primed reverse transcription of 400 to 650 ng RNA. Separate chain-specific third strand synthesis with multiplexing indices produced the alpha and beta libraries. A 12-nucleotide barcode per molecule came from two concatenated random hexamers added pre-amplification. TCRdb reprocessed the 5' RACE reads via MiXCR and lists one record per CDR3 protein. Of approximately 10,000 distinct CDR3 sequences in the sample, roughly 8% were seen once. The repertoire came from unfractionated whole blood and reflected all unsorted peripheral T cells. This clonotype was detected many times. Its antigen is as yet unknown. Overall study results and limits: Healthy control repertoires had roughly threefold more distinct CDR3s than untreated HIV+ repertoires, and higher Shannon diversity. MAIT alpha-chain CDR3s were frequent in healthy controls, depleted in HIV+. HIV-associated CDR3 frequencies dropped significantly during therapy; CMV-associated ones, mostly rising, changed nonsignificantly.

CDR3 size: 13 residues. The V and J ends lost 6 bases and 3 bases respectively, with 12 bases between them. The receptor was isolated from an adult with HIV infection. The donor label of this sample is uncertain. Sequenced here: blood, sampled before antiretroviral therapy. The chain has TRBV12-3 or TRBV12-4 and TRBJ2-7; no definite D call. The CDR3 region is CASSAGLSYEQYF. CDR3 nucleotide sequence: TGTGCCAGCAGCGCCGGGCTGAGCTACGAGCAGTACTTC.